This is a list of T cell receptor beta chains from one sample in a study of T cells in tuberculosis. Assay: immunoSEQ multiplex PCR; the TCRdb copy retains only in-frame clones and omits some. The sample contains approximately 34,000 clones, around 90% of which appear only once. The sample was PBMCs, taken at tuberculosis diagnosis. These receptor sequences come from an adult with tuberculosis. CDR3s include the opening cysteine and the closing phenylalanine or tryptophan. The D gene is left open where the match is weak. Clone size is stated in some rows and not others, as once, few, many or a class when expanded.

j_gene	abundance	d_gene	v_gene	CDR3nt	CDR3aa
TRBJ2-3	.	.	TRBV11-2	TGTGCCAGCAGGTCCCTCACGGGTCGGGCAGATACGCAGTATTTT	CASRSLTGRADTQYF
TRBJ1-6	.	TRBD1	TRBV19	TGTGCCACTGGACAGGGTCTCGATTCACCCCTCCACTTT	CATGQGLDSPLHF
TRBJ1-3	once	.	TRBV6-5	TGTGCCAGCAGTCCCGGGCGGGGATCGGGAAACACCATATATTTT	CASSPGRGSGNTIYF
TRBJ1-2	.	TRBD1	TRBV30	TGTGCCTGGAGTGGGACAGGGGGAAGTTCCTATGGCTACACCTTC	CAWSGTGGSSYGYTF
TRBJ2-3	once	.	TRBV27	TGTGCCAGCCGGCCCCAGGGTATCGCAGATACGCAGTATTTT	CASRPQGIADTQYF
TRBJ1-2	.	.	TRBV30	TGTGCCTGGAGTGTAAGGATATGGGATCCCGATAAGGGGCCACTTGGCTACACCTTC	CAWSVRIWDPDKGPLGYTF
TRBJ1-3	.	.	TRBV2	TGTGCCAGCATGGGACTCACGCATGGGTCTGGAAACACCATATATTTT	CASMGLTHGSGNTIYF
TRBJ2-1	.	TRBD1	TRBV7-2	TGTGCCAGCAGCTACGACAGGGGGCGTTTGGATGAGCAGTTCTTC	CASSYDRGRLDEQFF
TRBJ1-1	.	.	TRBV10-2	TGCGCCAGCAGTGATTACGGGAACACTGAAGCTTTCTTT	CASSDYGNTEAFF
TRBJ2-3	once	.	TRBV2	TGTGCCAGCAGTGTGTCGGGGGGCCCCACAGATACGCAGTATTTT	CASSVSGGPTDTQYF
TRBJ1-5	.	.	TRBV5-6	TGTGCCAGCAGCCTAGGACAGCTCAATCAGCCCCAGCATTTT	CASSLGQLNQPQHF
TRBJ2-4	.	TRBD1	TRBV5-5	TGTGCCAGCAGCTTGATAGGGAATTTACAGGGGAAAAACATTCAGTACTTC	CASSLIGNLQGKNIQYF
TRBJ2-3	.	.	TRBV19	TGTGCCAGTAGTATGCCCGGAGGCACAGATACGCAGTATTTT	CASSMPGGTDTQYF
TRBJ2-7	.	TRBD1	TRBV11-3	TGTGCCAGCAGCTTAGGGGGACAGGGGAGCTACGAGCAGTACTTC	CASSLGGQGSYEQYF
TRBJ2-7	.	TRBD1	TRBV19	TGTGCCAGTAGTACCCTAGGACAGGGGAAGATGGAGCAGTACTTC	CASSTLGQGKMEQYF
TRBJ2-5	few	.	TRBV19	TGTGCCTCTAAGGGGCGGGAGACCCAGTACTTC	CASKGRETQYF
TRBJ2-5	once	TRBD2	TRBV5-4	TGTGCCAGCAGCTTGGAACGGGGGGGCCAAGAGACCCAGTACTTC	CASSLERGGQETQYF
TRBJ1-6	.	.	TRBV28	TGTGCCAGCAGTTTCTTTGAGCGGGGAAATTCACCCCTCCACTTT	CASSFFERGNSPLHF
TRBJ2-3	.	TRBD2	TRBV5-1	TGCGCCAGCAGGCCGGGACTAGCGGGGGGGACAGATACGCAGTATTTT	CASRPGLAGGTDTQYF
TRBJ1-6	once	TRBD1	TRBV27	TGTGCCAGCAGTTTTGGGGGACAGACTAATTCACCCCTCCACTTT	CASSFGGQTNSPLHF
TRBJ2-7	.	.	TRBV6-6	TGTGCCAGCACCGGACAGTGGCACGAGCAGTACTTC	CASTGQWHEQYF
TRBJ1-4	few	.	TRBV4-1	TGCGCCAGCAGCCTAAAACATAATGAAAAACTGTTTTTT	CASSLKHNEKLFF
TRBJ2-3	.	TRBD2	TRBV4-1	TGCGCCAGCAGCCCACAGACTAGCGGGGGCACAGATACGCAGTATTTT	CASSPQTSGGTDTQYF
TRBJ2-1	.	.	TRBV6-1	TGTGCCAGCAGTGAATTGGCGGGGGCATACAATGAGCAGTTCTTC	CASSELAGAYNEQFF
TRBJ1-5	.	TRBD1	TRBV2	TGTGCCAGCAGTGTTGACAGGGAGAATAGCAATCAGCCCCAGCATTTT	CASSVDRENSNQPQHF
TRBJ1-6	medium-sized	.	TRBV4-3	TGCGCCAGCAGCCAAGATGCGGGAGGGACGGGTGGATCCCTCCACTTT	CASSQDAGGTGGSLHF
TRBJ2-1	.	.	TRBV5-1	TGCGCCAGCAGCTTGGTACAGGGCGCCTACAATGAGCAGTTCTTC	CASSLVQGAYNEQFF
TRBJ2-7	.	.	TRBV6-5	TGTGCCAGCAGTTACTCTGGGGCCACCTACGAGCAGTACTTC	CASSYSGATYEQYF
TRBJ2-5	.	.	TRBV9	TGTGCCAGCAGCCCCGATCCGGGAGAGACCCAGTACTTC	CASSPDPGETQYF